These 27 T cell receptor beta chains were all obtained from the same sample, sequenced in a study of shared clonotypes between healthy human individuals. The repertoire was sequenced with immunoSEQ multiplex PCR; TCRdb's copy has only in-frame clones and lacks some. The sample comprises some 320,000 clones, around 90% of which are singletons, and 15% to 20% rests with the top ten. The sequencing sample was made of memory CD8+ T cells sorted from blood. Documented subset: CD45RO+ cells pooled with CCR7-negative TemRA cells. All receptors derive from a man between 18 and 35 years old in good health.

The chain couples TRBV2 to TRBJ1-5; 7 bases agree with TRBD1. The junction had 8 bases not matched to a gene; V was cut back by 8 bases and J by 4 bases. This CDR3 has 14 amino acids. Per germline, CDR1 SNHLY and CDR2 FYNNEI. Written as DNA, the CDR3 is TGTGCCAGCCTGGACCGGGACAGAAATCAGCCCCAGCATTTT. Translated: CASLDRDRNQPQHF.

This clone came up once. The CDR3 protein is CASSPLGTEYGYTF. The CDR3 region has the DNA TGTGCCAGCAGTCCACTAGGGACAGAATATGGCTACACCTTC. The chain couples TRBV27 to TRBJ1-2; 7 nucleotides agree with TRBD1. J lost 5 bases, V lost 5 bases, and 8 bases had no gene match. The germline V gene has CDR1 MNHEY and CDR2 SMNVEV (reference sequence). This CDR3 region has 14 residues.

As to this clone: Given a much more abundant clone one base away, this may be a read error. The gene calls are TRBV11-3 and TRBJ2-7; TRBD1 aligns across 7 bases. There are 13 residues in the CDR3. CDR1 SGHNT and CDR2 YENEEA come from the germline V gene. With 5 bases clipped from V and 0 bases from J, the junction kept 1 base outside the gene matches. The CDR3 protein is CASSNRGSYEQYF. In nucleotides, the CDR3 is TGTGCCAGCAGCAACAGGGGCTCCTACGAGCAGTACTTC.

The chain carries TRBV7-2 and TRBJ2-7; weak D call: TRBD1 (6 bases). Deletions cut 1 base from V and 3 bases from J, with 16 bases between. The CDR3 runs to 16 residues. Per germline, CDR1 SGHTA and CDR2 FQGNSA. Here the CDR3 reads CASSLDRRTEYYEQYF. CDR3 DNA sequence: TGTGCCAGCAGCTTAGACCGGAGGACAGAATACTACGAGCAGTACTTC. Looking up the rest from reference TRBV7-2 and TRBJ2-7 gives the full variable domain: GAGVSQSPSNKVTEKGKDVELRCDPISGHTALYWYRQSLGQGLEFLIYFQGNSAPDKSGLPSDRFSAERTGGSVSTLTIQRTQQEDSAVYLCASSLDRRTEYYEQYFGPGTRLTVT.

The rearrangement joins TRBV7-8 to TRBJ1-2, with 8 bases that match TRBD1. There are 16 residues in the CDR3. Germline V gene data show CDR1 as SGHVS and CDR2 as FQNEAQ. V gave up 5 bases and J gave up 3 bases; unmatched junction bases: 11. The CDR3 sequence: CASSTQPGQGDYGYTF. For the CDR3, the DNA is TGTGCCAGCAGCACACAACCTGGACAGGGAGACTATGGCTACACCTTC.

The CDR3 coding sequence is TGTGCCAGCAGTTTAGACCCCTCGACAGGGGTCTTTACTGAAGCTTTCTTT. Translated, it gives CASSLDPSTGVFTEAFF. The chain combines TRBV27 with TRBJ1-1; TRBD1 aligns across 8 bases. CDR1 is MNHEY and CDR2 is SMNVEV in the germline V gene (reference sequence). The CDR3 has 17 amino acids. Unmatched junction bases numbered 13, after V lost 2 bases and J lost 5 bases.

The CDR3 loop is CSVELVEEGGNYGYTF. The CDR3 nucleotides are TGCAGCGTTGAATTGGTCGAGGAGGGTGGGAACTATGGCTACACCTTC. This chain uses TRBV29-1 with TRBJ1-2; D not certain. Between the trimmed V and J ends, which lost 2 bases and 2 bases, there was a span of 18 bases. The CDR3 length is 16 residues. From germline, CDR1 is SQVTM and CDR2 ANQGSEA. The variable domain in full, with the rest retrieved from reference TRBV29-1 and TRBJ1-2, is SAVISQKPSRDICQRGTSLTIQCQVDSQVTMMFWYRQQPGQSLTLIATANQGSEATYESGFVIDKFPISRPNLTFSTLTVSNMSPEDSSIYLCSVELVEEGGNYGYTFGSGTRLTVV.

In this sample, this clone turned up once. The genes are TRBV9 and TRBJ2-5; tentatively, D is TRBD2 (6 bases). Deletions cut 6 bases from V and 3 bases from J, with 12 bases between. This CDR3 has 13 amino acids. Germline lookup yields CDR1 SGDLS and CDR2 YYNGEE. CDR3 DNA: TGTGCCAGCAACCCCGGGGGTGAAGAGACCCAGTACTTC. Amino acid sequence: CASNPGGEETQYF.

The V and J genes are TRBV29-1 and TRBJ2-3; perhaps TRBD2 as D (6 bases). This CDR3 is built from 13 residues. CDR1 and CDR2 (germline): SQVTM, ANQGSEA. With 1 base removed from V and 6 bases from J, the gap between germline ends came to 11 bases. The CDR3 protein is CSVEGGLPDTQYF. CDR3 sequence (DNA): TGCAGCGTTGAAGGGGGACTGCCCGATACGCAGTATTTT.

The J gene is TRBJ2-3, the V gene TRBV10-2, with D maybe TRBD1 (5 bases). CDR1 WSHSY and CDR2 SAAADI come from the germline V gene. V was shortened by 2 bases and J by 3 bases, with 12 bases between the two germline ends. This CDR3 region has 15 residues. In DNA, the CDR3 is TGCGCCAGCAGTGAGGCCGTAGGGGATACAGATACGCAGTATTTT. It translates to CASSEAVGDTDTQYF.

V usage is TRBV27 and J usage is TRBJ2-7; the D gene is possibly TRBD2 (6 bases). The CDR3 contains 13 residues. Germline CDR1 is MNHEY and CDR2 is SMNVEV (reference sequence). The ends were cut back, 5 bases at V and 0 bases at J, with 8 bases in the middle. The CDR3 region has the DNA TGTGCCAGCAGTGGCGGGATCTCCTACGAGCAGTACTTC. It yields the protein CASSGGISYEQYF.

The chain has TRBV6-1 and TRBJ2-5; TRBD2 might be the D (6 bases). V gave up 7 bases and J gave up 5 bases, with 17 bases separating them. The germline CDR1 and CDR2 sequences are MNHNS and SASEGT. There are 14 residues in the CDR3. The CDR3 DNA reads TGTGCCAGCACCGCAGGCGGGGAAGAGGAGACCCAGTACTTC. Amino acid sequence: CASTAGGEEETQYF.

This chain connects TRBV13 to TRBJ2-5, with TRBD2 matching over 14 bases. V trimming: 5 bases; J trimming: 1 base; junction bases outside the gene matches: 3. Germline lookup yields CDR1 PRHDT and CDR2 FYEKMQ (reference sequence). This CDR3 comprises 16 residues. Here the CDR3 reads CASSRTSGGPQETQYF. The CDR3 DNA reads TGTGCCAGCAGCCGGACTAGCGGGGGGCCCCAAGAGACCCAGTACTTC. The whole variable domain, filled in from reference TRBV13 and TRBJ2-5, reads AAGVIQSPRHLIKEKRETATLKCYPIPRHDTVYWYQQGPGQDPQFLISFYEKMQSDKGSIPDRFSAQQFSDYHSELNMSSLELGDSALYFCASSRTSGGPQETQYFGPGTRLLVL.

The rearrangement links TRBV7-8 to TRBJ2-7; 10 bases fit TRBD2. This CDR3 contains 17 residues. Germline V gene data show CDR1 as SGHVS and CDR2 as FQNEAQ. Trimming removed 1 base from V and 0 bases from J; junction bases left unmatched: 6. CDR3 in amino acids: CASSLGLAGVSSYEQYF. The CDR3 coding sequence is TGTGCCAGCAGCTTAGGGCTAGCGGGAGTTAGCTCCTACGAGCAGTACTTC.

The chain links TRBV5-1 to TRBJ1-6, with 8 bases fitting TRBD1. V lost 4 bases, J lost 14 bases, and 11 bases stayed unmatched. CDR3 length: 14 amino acids. Germline V gene data show CDR1 as SGHRS and CDR2 as YFSETQ. CDR3 residues: CASSKTGDAGALHF. CDR3 sequence (DNA): TGCGCCAGCAGCAAGACAGGGGACGCTGGCGCCCTCCACTTT.

The chain is built from TRBV9 and TRBJ2-2, with TRBD2 matching 14 bases. This CDR3 region has 19 residues. Trimming took 3 bases from V and 5 from J; bases not matched to a gene: 12. Germline assignment: CDR1 SGDLS and CDR2 YYNGEE. CDR3 in amino acids: CASSGGGTSGGLGTGELFF. In nucleotides, the CDR3 is TGTGCCAGCAGCGGCGGCGGGACTAGCGGGGGCCTAGGGACCGGGGAGCTGTTTTTT.

On this clone itself: Other DNA sequences from this sample encode an identical CDR3 as well. The rearrangement joins TRBV28 to TRBJ1-1, with D possibly being TRBD1 (5 bases). Germline CDR1 reads MDHEN; CDR2 reads SYDVKM. The V end was cut by 3 bases, the J end by 4 bases, with 12 bases between. The CDR3 runs 14 residues. This CDR3 reads CASSLTGGGTEAFF. The CDR3 DNA reads TGTGCCAGCAGTTTGACGGGGGGAGGCACTGAAGCTTTCTTT.

This chain uses TRBV13 with TRBJ2-7; no clear D. This CDR3 has 11 amino acids. V was clipped by 2 bases and J by 5 bases, with 4 bases between them. Germline loops: CDR1 PRHDT, CDR2 FYEKMQ (reference sequence). The CDR3 sequence: CASSLNNEQYF. In DNA form, the CDR3 reads TGTGCCAGCAGCTTAAATAACGAGCAGTACTTC.

This clone has a single count. This rearrangement joins TRBV15 to TRBJ2-7, with TRBD1 identical over 7 bases. The CDR3 covers 15 residues. Looked up from germline, CDR1 is LNHNV and CDR2 is YYDKDF (reference sequence). Trimming at V came to 5 bases and at J to 5 bases, leaving 12 bases not matched to a gene. CDR3 residues: CATSLNSGTENEQYF. The CDR3 nucleotides are TGTGCCACCAGCCTTAACTCCGGGACAGAAAACGAGCAGTACTTC.

This chain joins TRBV4-3 and TRBJ2-7, with 13 bases matching TRBD2. Germline V gene data show CDR1 as LGHNA and CDR2 as YSLEER. Trimming cost V 0 bases and J 1 base; bases outside gene matches: 6. The CDR3 extends over 18 amino acids. For the CDR3, the DNA is TGCGCCAGCAGCCAAGAGGCCCCGGGACTAGCGGGATCCTACGAGCAGTACTTC. Translating it yields CASSQEAPGLAGSYEQYF.

The J gene is TRBJ2-7, the V gene TRBV15, with 8 nucleotides matching TRBD1. V shed 4 bases, J shed 0 bases, and the junction held 2 bases outside the gene matches. The V gene's germline CDR1 is LNHNV and CDR2 YYDKDF (reference sequence). This CDR3 region has 14 residues. The CDR3 reads CATSNRGSSYEQYF. The CDR3 DNA sequence: TGTGCCACCAGCAACAGGGGGAGCTCCTACGAGCAGTACTTC.

This chain links TRBV6-1 with TRBJ2-7, with TRBD2 identical over 13 bases. In germline, CDR1 is MNHNS, CDR2 SASEGT. This CDR3 has 13 amino acids. The junction had 1 base not matched to a gene; V was cut back by 8 bases and J by 3 bases. CDR3 sequence reads: CASGLAGVYEQYF. The CDR3 nucleotides are TGTGCCAGCGGACTAGCGGGAGTCTACGAGCAGTACTTC.

The CDR3 sequence is CASSQSMGYQPQHF. The DNA for the CDR3 is TGTGCCAGCAGTCAATCGATGGGCTATCAGCCCCAGCATTTT. The V call is TRBV27, the J call TRBJ1-5; D not resolved. Trimming removed 5 bases at V and 5 bases at J, with 13 bases between. The CDR3 has 14 amino acids. In germline, CDR1 is MNHEY, CDR2 SMNVEV (reference sequence).

This clone has a handful of counts. V and J are TRBV9 and TRBJ2-7, with D maybe TRBD2 (5 bases). The V gene lost 2 bases and the J gene lost 5 bases, with 14 bases spanning the gap. Germline CDR1 is SGDLS and CDR2 is YYNGEE. There are 14 residues in the CDR3. The CDR3 bases are TGTGCCAGCAGCGTGGACTTCCTAACCCACGAGCAGTACTTC. Protein product: CASSVDFLTHEQYF.

This chain uses TRBV4-3 with TRBJ2-2, with D possibly TRBD2 on 5 matching bases. The CDR3 has 16 amino acids. Trimming left V 4 bases short and J 7 bases short, with 19 bases between. Germline V lookup: CDR1 LGHNA, CDR2 YSLEER. The CDR3, as DNA: TGCGCCAGCAGCCCCAATGAATGGGCCGGGGTCGGGGAGCTGTTTTTT. Protein: CASSPNEWAGVGELFF.

V and J are TRBV4-2 and TRBJ2-1; D is ambiguous. CDR3 length: 13 residues. Per germline, CDR1 LGHNA and CDR2 YNFKEQ. The ends were cut back, 0 bases at V and 10 bases at J, with 10 bases in the middle. The CDR3, as DNA: TGTGCCAGCAGCCAAGATAGTAAAGGGGAGCAGTTCTTC. Residues: CASSQDSKGEQFF.

The chain employs TRBV7-9 and TRBJ2-7, with D possibly being TRBD1 or TRBD2 (5 bases each). The CDR3 is made up of 15 amino acids. CDR1 SEHNR and CDR2 FQNEAQ come from the germline V gene (reference sequence). V was pared by 5 bases and J by 0 bases, with 14 bases between. CDR3 amino acids: CASSPTGDRSYEQYF. The DNA of the CDR3 is TGTGCCAGCAGCCCGACTGGGGACCGCTCCTACGAGCAGTACTTC.